Included here is one T cell receptor beta chain sequence, with context. In the original workflow: Amplification from reference gene primers served as the basis for estimated nucleated cell counts. Sequencing was performed with immunoSEQ multiplex PCR; in TCRdb, only in-frame clones are kept and a portion is missing. The DNA was the basis for D and trimming; V, J and clone size are from that table. Among tens of thousands of clones listed, roughly 80% were seen once. The source of the sample is a study of blood T cell repertoires in COVID-19. With 6 bases removed from V and 8 bases from J, the gap between germline ends came to 16 bases. Per the germline V gene, CDR1 is LNHDA and CDR2 is SQIVND (reference sequence). The CDR3 is 13 residues long.

The specimen was peripheral blood. This sequence originates from a woman older than 75 with acute or convalescent COVID-19. This sequence joins TRBV19 and TRBJ1-2, with a tentative D call TRBD1 (6 bases). Here the CDR3 reads CASSIQGFYGYTF. In DNA form, the CDR3 reads TGTGCCAGTAGCATACAGGGTTTTTACGGCTACACCTTC.